This T cell receptor beta chain was recorded in a study of T cells in Graves' hyperthyroidism and ophthalmopathy. Germline V gene data show CDR1 as SQVTM and CDR2 as ANQGSEA. The V and J ends lost 2 bases and 2 bases respectively, with 10 bases between them. The CDR3 length is 13 residues. In this sample, this clonotype turned up many times. The investigators amplified TCR beta CDR3 regions from RNA transcripts. HTBI primers were used for first-round RT-PCR of the TCR CDR3. TCRdb recomputed calls from the multiplex PCR reads with MiXCR, one row per CDR3 protein. This sample carries about 520,000 distinct CDR3 sequences, roughly 25% of them seen once, and the ten largest clones take 11%.

The rearrangement links TRBV29-1 to TRBJ2-7; the D is unclear. The source material was blood. This clonotype originated in a young woman with Graves' ophthalmopathy. CDR3: CSVERAETYEQYF. The DNA of the CDR3 is TGCAGCGTTGAAAGGGCGGAGACCTACGAGCAGTACTTC.